This TCR beta chain was observed in a study of cytomegalovirus exposure and HLA in healthy donors. Study summary: A later analysis reported the same platform for the roughly 120 validation repertoires and the roughly 670 first-cohort repertoires.

Repertoires were generated with immunoSEQ multiplex PCR, while TCRdb's copy carries only in-frame clones and drops some. Of about 350,000 clones in the sample, about 90% were seen once. CDR3 length equals 17 residues. Germline V gene lookup returns CDR1 SNHLY and CDR2 FYNNEI. Losses at the gene ends were 4 bases for V and 5 bases for J; bases not matched to a gene: 16. This clone has only one observation. The sequenced sample was PBMCs. The receptor's source is a young woman in good health and CMV-seropositive. The V gene is TRBV2, the J gene TRBJ2-5, with 7 bases matching TRBD1. CDR3 amino acids: CASSALTGRMVQETQYF. The CDR3 nucleotides are TGTGCCAGCAGTGCCCTGACAGGGAGAATGGTCCAGGAGACCCAGTACTTC. Combining the CDR3 with reference TRBV2 and TRBJ2-5 gives the whole variable domain EPEVTQTPSHQVTQMGQEVILRCVPISNHLYFYWYRQILGQKVEFLVSFYNNEISEKSEIFDDQFSVERPDGSNFTLKIRSTKLEDSAMYFCASSALTGRMVQETQYFGPGTRLLVL.